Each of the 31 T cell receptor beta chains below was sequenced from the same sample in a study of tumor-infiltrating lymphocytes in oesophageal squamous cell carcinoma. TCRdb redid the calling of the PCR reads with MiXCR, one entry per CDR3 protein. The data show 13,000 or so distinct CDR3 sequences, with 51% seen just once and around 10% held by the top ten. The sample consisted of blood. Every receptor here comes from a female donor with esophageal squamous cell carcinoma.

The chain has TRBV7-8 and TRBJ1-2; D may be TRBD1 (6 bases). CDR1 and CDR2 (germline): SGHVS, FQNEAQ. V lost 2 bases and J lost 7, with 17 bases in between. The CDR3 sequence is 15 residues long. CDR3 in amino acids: CASSLSTGRSIGYTF. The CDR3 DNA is TGTGCCAGCAGCTTAAGCACAGGGAGGAGTATTGGCTACACCTTC.

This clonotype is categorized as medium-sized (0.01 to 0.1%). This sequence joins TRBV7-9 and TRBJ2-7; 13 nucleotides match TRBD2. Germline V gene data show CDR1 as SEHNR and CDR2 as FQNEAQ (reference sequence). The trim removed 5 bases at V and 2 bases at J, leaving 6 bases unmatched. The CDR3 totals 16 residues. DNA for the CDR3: TGTGCCAGCAGCCCGGGGACTAGCGGGGTCCCCTACGAGCAGTACTTC. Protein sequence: CASSPGTSGVPYEQYF.

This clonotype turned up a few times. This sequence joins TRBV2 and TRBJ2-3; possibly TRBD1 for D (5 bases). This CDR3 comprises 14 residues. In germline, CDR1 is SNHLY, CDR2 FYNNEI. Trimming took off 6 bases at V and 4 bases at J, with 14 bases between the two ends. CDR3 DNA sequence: TGTGCCAGCAGCGCCAGACAGCCGCCAGATACGCAGTATTTT. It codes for CASSARQPPDTQYF.

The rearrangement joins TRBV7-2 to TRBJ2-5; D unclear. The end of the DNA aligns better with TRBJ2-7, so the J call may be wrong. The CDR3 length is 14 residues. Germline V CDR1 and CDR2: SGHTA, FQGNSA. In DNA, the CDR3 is TGTGCCAGCAGCCTAGACTCGAGCTCCTACGAGCAGTACTTC. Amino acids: CASSLDSSSYEQYF.

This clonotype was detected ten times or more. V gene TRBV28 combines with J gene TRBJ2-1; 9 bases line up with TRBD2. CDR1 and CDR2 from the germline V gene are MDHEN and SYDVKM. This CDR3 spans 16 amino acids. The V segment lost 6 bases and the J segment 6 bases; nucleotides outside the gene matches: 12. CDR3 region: CASSSPGDSGSNEQFF. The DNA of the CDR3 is TGTGCCAGCAGCTCCCCCGGGGATAGCGGGAGCAATGAGCAGTTCTTC.

The CDR3: CASSARGGTSGGYNEQFF. The DNA of the CDR3 is TGTGCCAGCAGCGCCCGTGGGGGGACTAGCGGAGGCTACAATGAGCAGTTCTTC. This chain links TRBV9 with TRBJ2-1; 11 bases match TRBD2. Unmatched junction bases numbered 11, after V lost 3 bases and J lost 3 bases. Germline CDR1 reads SGDLS; CDR2 reads YYNGEE. The length of the CDR3 is 18 residues.

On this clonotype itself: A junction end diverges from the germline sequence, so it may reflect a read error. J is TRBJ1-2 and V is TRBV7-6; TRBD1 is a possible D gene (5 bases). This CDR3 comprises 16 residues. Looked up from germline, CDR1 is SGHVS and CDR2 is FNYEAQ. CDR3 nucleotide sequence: TGTGCTAGCAGCTTAGGACACCTCCAAAGGAACTATGGCTACACCTTC. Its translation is CASSLGHLQRNYGYTF.

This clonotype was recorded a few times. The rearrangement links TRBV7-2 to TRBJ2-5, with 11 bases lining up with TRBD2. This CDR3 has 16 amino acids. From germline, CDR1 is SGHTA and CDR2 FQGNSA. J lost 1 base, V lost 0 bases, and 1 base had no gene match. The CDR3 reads CASSLAGTSGQETQYF. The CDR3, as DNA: TGTGCCAGCAGCTTAGCCGGGACTAGCGGCCAAGAGACCCAGTACTTC.

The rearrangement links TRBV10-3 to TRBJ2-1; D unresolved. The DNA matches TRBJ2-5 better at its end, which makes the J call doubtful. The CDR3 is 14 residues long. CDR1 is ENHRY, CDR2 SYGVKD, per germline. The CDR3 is CAISDWKGQETQYF. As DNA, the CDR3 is TGTGCCATCAGTGATTGGAAAGGGCAAGAGACCCAGTACTTC.

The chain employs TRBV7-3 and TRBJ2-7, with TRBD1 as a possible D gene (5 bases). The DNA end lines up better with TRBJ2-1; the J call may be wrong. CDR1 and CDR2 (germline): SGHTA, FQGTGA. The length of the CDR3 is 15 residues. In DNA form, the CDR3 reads TGTGCCAGCAGCTTAGGGTCTGACTGGGGCTATGAGCAGTTCTTC. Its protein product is CASSLGSDWGYEQFF.

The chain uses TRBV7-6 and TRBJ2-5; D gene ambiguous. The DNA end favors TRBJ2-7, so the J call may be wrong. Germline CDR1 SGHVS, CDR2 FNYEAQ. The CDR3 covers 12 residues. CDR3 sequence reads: CASSLVKYEQYF. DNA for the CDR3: TGTGCCAGCAGCTTAGTAAAGTACGAGCAGTACTTC.

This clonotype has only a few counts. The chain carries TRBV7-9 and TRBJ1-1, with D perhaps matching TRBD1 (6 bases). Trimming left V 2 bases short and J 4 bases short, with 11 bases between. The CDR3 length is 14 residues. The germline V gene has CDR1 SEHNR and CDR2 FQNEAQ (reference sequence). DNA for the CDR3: TGTGCCAGCAGCTTACTGGGGGCGACCACTGAAGCTTTCTTT. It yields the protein CASSLLGATTEAFF.

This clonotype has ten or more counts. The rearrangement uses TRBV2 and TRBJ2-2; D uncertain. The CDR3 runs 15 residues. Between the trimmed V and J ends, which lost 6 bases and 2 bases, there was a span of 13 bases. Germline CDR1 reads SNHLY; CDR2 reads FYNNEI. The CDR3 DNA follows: TGTGCCAGCAGAGCCGAACTCGTTAACACCGGGGAGCTGTTTTTT. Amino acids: CASRAELVNTGELFF.

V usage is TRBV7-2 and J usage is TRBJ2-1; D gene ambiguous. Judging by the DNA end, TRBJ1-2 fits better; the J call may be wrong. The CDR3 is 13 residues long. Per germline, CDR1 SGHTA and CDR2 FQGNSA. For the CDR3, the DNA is TGTGCCAGCAGCTTAGGCCGTTTCGATGGCTACACCTTC. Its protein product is CASSLGRFDGYTF.

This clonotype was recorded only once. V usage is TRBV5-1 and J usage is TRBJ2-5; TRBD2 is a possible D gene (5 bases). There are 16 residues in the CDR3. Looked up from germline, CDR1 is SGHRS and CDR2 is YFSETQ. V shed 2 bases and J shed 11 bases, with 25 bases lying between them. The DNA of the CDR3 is TGCGCCAGCAGCTTTTCTAGTTTCTCTAGCACAGATACGCAGTACTTC. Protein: CASSFSSFSSTDTQYF.

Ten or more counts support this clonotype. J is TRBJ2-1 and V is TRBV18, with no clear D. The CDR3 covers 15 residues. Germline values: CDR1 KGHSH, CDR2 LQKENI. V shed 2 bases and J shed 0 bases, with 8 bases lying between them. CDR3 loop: CASSPTPGSYNEQFF. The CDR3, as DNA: TGTGCCAGCTCACCAACGCCGGGCTCCTACAATGAGCAGTTCTTC.

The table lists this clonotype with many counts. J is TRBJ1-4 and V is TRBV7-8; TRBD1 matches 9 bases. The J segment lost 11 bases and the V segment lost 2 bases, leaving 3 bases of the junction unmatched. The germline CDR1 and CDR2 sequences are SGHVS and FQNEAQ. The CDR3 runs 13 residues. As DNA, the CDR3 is TGTGCCAGCAGCTTACTGACAGGGGGGAAACTGTTTTTT. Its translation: CASSLLTGGKLFF.

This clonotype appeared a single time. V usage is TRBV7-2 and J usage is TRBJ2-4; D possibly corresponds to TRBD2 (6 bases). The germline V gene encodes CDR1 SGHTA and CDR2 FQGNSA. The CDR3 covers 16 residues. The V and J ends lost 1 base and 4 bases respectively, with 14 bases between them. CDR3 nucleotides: TGTGCCAGCAGCTTAGGCCCGACTAGAAATAAAAACATTCAGTACTTC. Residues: CASSLGPTRNKNIQYF.

In DNA, the CDR3 is TGTGCCAGCAGCTTAGGGGGACCCACCGAGCAGTACTTC. Its translation: CASSLGGPTEQYF. The chain links TRBV11-2 to TRBJ2-5; D could derive from TRBD1 or TRBD2 (5 bases each). The J call may be in error: the DNA end matches TRBJ2-7 better. The CDR3 covers 13 residues. Germline V lookup: CDR1 SGHAT, CDR2 FQNNGV.

The CDR3 reads CASSVGFNQPQHF. Here the CDR3 DNA reads TGTGCCAGCAGCGTAGGGTTCAATCAGCCCCAGCATTTT. V usage is TRBV7-2 and J usage is TRBJ1-5, with D uncertain. CDR1 is SGHTA, CDR2 FQGNSA, per germline. Trimming took 5 bases from V and 3 from J, leaving 8 bases between them. This CDR3 has 13 amino acids. Variable domain in full (rest from reference TRBV7-2 and TRBJ1-5): GAGVSQSPSNKVTEKGKDVELRCDPISGHTALYWYRQSLGQGLEFLIYFQGNSAPDKSGLPSDRFSAERTGGSVSTLTIQRTQQEDSAVYLCASSVGFNQPQHFGDGTRLSIL.

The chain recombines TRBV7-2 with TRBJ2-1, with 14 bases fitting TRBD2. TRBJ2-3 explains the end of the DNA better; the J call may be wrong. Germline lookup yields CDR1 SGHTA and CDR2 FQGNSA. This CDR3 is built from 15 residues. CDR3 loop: CASSNWTSGGHTQYF. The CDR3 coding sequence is TGTGCCAGCAGCAATTGGACTAGCGGGGGGCATACGCAGTATTTT.

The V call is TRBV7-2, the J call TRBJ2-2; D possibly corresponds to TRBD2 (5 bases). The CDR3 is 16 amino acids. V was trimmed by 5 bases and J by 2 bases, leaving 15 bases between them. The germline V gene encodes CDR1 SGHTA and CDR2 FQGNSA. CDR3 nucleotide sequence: TGTGCCAGCAGCCACCTTAAGGGAGCTAACACCGGGGAGCTGTTTTTT. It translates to CASSHLKGANTGELFF.

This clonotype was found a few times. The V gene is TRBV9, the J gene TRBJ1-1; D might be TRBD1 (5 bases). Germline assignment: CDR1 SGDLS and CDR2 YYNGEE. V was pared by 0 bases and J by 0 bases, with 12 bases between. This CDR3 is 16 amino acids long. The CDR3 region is CASSVGSDILNTEAFF. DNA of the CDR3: TGTGCCAGCAGCGTAGGGTCGGACATTTTGAACACTGAAGCTTTCTTT.

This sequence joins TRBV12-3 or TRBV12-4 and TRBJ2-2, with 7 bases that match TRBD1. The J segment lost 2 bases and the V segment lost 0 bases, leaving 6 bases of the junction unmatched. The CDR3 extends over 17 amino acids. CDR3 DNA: TGTGCCAGCAGTTTAGCCGGGACAGTAATAAACACCGGGGAGCTGTTTTTT. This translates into CASSLAGTVINTGELFF.

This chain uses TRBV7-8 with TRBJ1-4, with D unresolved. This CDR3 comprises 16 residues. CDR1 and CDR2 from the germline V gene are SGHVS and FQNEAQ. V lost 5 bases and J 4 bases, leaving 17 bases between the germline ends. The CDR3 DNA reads TGTGCCAGCAGCCCGCCTCGTTTCGGGATTAATGAAAAACTGTTTTTT. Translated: CASSPPRFGINEKLFF.

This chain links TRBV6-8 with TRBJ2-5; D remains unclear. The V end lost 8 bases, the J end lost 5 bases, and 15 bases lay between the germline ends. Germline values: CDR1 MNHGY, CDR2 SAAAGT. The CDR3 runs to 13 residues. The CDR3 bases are TGTGCCAGCGCCGCCACGTTCCATGAGACCCAGTACTTC. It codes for CASAATFHETQYF.

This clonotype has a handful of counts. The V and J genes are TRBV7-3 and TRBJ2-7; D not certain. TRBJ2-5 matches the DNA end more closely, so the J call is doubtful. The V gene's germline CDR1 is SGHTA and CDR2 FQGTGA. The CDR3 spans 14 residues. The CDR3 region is CASSLGPLQETQYF. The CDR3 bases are TGTGCCAGCAGCCTCGGACCTTTACAAGAGACCCAGTACTTC.

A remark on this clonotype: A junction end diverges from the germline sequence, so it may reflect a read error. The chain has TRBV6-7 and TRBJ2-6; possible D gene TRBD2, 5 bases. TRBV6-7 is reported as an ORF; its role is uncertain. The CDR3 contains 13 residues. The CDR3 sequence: CASSYWGDSPLHF. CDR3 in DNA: TGTGCCAGCAGTTACTGGGGAGATTCACCCCTCCACTTC.

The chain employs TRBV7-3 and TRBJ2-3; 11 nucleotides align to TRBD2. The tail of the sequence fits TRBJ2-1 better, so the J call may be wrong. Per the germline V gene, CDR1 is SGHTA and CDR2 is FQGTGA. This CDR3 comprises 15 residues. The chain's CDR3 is CASSLGTSGNNEQFF. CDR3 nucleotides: TGTGCCAGCAGCTTAGGGACTAGCGGCAACAATGAGCAGTTCTTC.

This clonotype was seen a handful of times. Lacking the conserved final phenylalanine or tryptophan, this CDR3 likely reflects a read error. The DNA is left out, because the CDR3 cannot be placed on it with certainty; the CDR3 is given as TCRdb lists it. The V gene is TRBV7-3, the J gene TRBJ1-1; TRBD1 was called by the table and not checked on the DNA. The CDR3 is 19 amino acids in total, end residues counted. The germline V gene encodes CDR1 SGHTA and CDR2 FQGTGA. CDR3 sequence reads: CASSSKWPGDGAMATPSVR.

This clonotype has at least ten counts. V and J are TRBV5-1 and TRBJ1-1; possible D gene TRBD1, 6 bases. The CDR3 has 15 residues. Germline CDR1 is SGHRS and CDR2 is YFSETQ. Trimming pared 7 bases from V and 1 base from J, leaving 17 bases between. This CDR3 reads CASFGQTPGNTEAFF. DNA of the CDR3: TGCGCCAGCTTCGGACAGACCCCTGGGAACACTGAAGCTTTCTTT.